This TCR beta chain was sequenced for a study of CD8 T cells in ankylosing spondylitis. The study's findings and limits: CD8+ by phenotype, disease-linked clones were relatively rare in peripheral blood. Enrichment of disease-linked clones was reportedly significant in matched ankylosing spondylitis synovial fluid. Characteristic, it appeared, of ankylosing spondylitis blood was a TCR beta motif of several highly homologous variants.

This clonotype was detected a few times. Its antigen remains unidentified. Germline-derived CDR1 and CDR2 are ENHRY and SYGVKD. Trimming took off 10 bases at V and 7 bases at J, with 14 bases between the two ends. The CDR3 contains 12 residues. MiXCR, applied by TCRdb to the 5' RACE reads, yields one record per CDR3 protein. The repertoire holds 240,000 or so distinct CDR3 sequences, with around 10% as singletons. The chain carries TRBV10-3 and TRBJ2-1; D may be TRBD2 (7 bases). This TCR came from a male donor with ankylosing spondylitis or in good health (not recorded which). Material for sequencing was blood, either unsorted or a sorted T cell fraction (not recorded which). CDR3 residues: CATQAGANEQFF. The CDR3 region has the DNA TGTGCCACCCAGGCGGGGGCGAATGAGCAGTTCTTC.